These 20 T cell receptor beta chains were sequenced from one sample in a study of graft-versus-host responses after intestinal transplantation. Only in-frame clones appear in the TCRdb table, and some are missing; sequencing was by immunoSEQ multiplex PCR. The data show about 9,000 clones, around a quarter seen once. Each mixed lymphocyte reaction held 200,000 CFSE-labeled responders and 200,000 irradiated violet-dye-labeled stimulators. The starting material was alloreactive CD8+ T cells from a mixed lymphocyte reaction culture, obtained before transplantation. Subset noted: CFSE-low proliferating T cells sorted from roughly six-day pre-transplant mixed lymphocyte reaction (GvH or HvG direction). The receptors derive from a human patient who was an organ donor for intestinal transplantation.

The genes are TRBV11-2 and TRBJ2-3; the match to TRBD2 covers 8 bases. This CDR3 spans 15 amino acids. Germline V gene sequence: CDR1 SGHAT, CDR2 FQNNGV. The junction had 7 bases not matched to a gene; V was cut back by 2 bases and J by 6 bases. The CDR3 protein is CASSLLSGAGDTQYF. The DNA of the CDR3 is TGTGCCAGCAGCTTACTTAGCGGGGCGGGGGATACGCAGTATTTT.

V usage is TRBV7-2 and J usage is TRBJ2-1, with D perhaps TRBD1 (5 bases). The CDR3 has 16 residues. Per germline, CDR1 SGHTA and CDR2 FQGNSA. V lost 2 bases and J lost 2, with 13 bases in between. CDR3 in DNA: TGTGCCAGCAGCTTATTCCCAGGGAATGCCTACAATGAGCAGTTCTTC. It yields the protein CASSLFPGNAYNEQFF.

CDR3 bases: TGCGCCAGCAGCGCACTAGCGGGAGTTGGGAATGAGCAGTTCTTC. It is translated as CASSALAGVGNEQFF. The chain links TRBV4-1 to TRBJ2-1; TRBD2 aligns across 11 bases. The germline gives CDR1 MGHRA, CDR2 YSYEKL. V lost 5 bases to trimming and J lost 7 bases; unmatched junction nucleotides: 7. This CDR3 region has 15 residues.

The chain joins TRBV29-1 to TRBJ2-5; D is unresolved. Gene TRBJ2-7 matches the end of the DNA better, so the J call may be wrong. There are 14 residues in the CDR3. Per germline, CDR1 SQVTM and CDR2 ANQGSEA. The CDR3 is CSVEDRSGSYEQYF. The CDR3 DNA reads as TGCAGCGTTGAAGATCGGTCCGGGTCCTACGAGCAGTACTTC.

The V call is TRBV4-1, the J call TRBJ2-7, with D unresolved. This CDR3 has 15 residues. Trimming shortened V by 0 bases and J by 0 bases, and 9 bases separated the two germline ends. Per the germline V gene, CDR1 is MGHRA and CDR2 is YSYEKL. The CDR3 sequence is CASSQEKASSYEQYF. The DNA for the CDR3 is TGCGCCAGCAGCCAAGAGAAAGCCTCCTCCTACGAGCAGTACTTC.

This clone appeared a few times. The V and J genes are TRBV10-2 and TRBJ1-2; a weak D match, TRBD1 (6 bases). This CDR3 comprises 17 residues. The germline V gene has CDR1 WSHSY and CDR2 SAAADI. V lost 3 bases to trimming and J lost 3 bases, with 20 bases between them. CDR3 in amino acids: CASSDLLTLGGDYGYTF. CDR3 nucleotide sequence: TGCGCCAGCAGTGACCTTTTAACCCTAGGGGGGGACTATGGCTACACCTTC.

This clone was observed a few times. This could be a read error, since a much larger clone is one nucleotide away. V and J are TRBV13 and TRBJ2-7; 11 positions match TRBD2. CDR3 length: 14 residues. Germline CDR1 reads PRHDT; CDR2 reads FYEKMQ (reference sequence). In DNA form, the CDR3 reads TGTGCCGGCAGCTTACTAGCGGGGGCCTACGAGCAGTACTTC. Translating gives CAGSLLAGAYEQYF.

This clone has just a few counts. It may be a read error: a sequence one base away is much more abundant. This specimen includes other DNA sequences encoding the same CDR3. The CDR3 here is CASSLVRAGGPYEQYF. For the CDR3, the DNA is TGTGCCAGCAGTTTGGTTCGAGCGGGTGGGCCCTACGAGCAGTACTTC. The chain uses TRBV27 and TRBJ2-7, with a possible D match to TRBD2 (6 bases). The CDR3 totals 16 residues. The V and J ends lost 3 bases and 2 bases respectively, with 17 bases between them. Germline V gene data show CDR1 as MNHEY and CDR2 as SMNVEV (reference sequence).

The rearrangement links TRBV6-1 to TRBJ2-1, with 8 bases that match TRBD2. The CDR3 contains 14 residues. Per germline, CDR1 MNHNS and CDR2 SASEGT. The trim removed 7 bases at V and 5 bases at J, leaving 7 bases unmatched. CDR3 bases: TGTGCCAGCACTTTAGCGGGGAGGGACAATGAGCAGTTCTTC. Translating it yields CASTLAGRDNEQFF.

V is TRBV25-1 and J is TRBJ2-7; D may be TRBD1 (5 bases). Germline V gives CDR1 MGHDK, CDR2 SYGVNS. Trimming removed 6 bases from V and 4 bases from J, with 10 bases in between. The CDR3 totals 12 residues. The CDR3 DNA reads as TGTGCCAGCAGCCCCCAGGGTTACGAGCAGTACTTC. This translates into CASSPQGYEQYF.

The rearrangement links TRBV30 to TRBJ2-1; 7 bases match TRBD2. Germline loops: CDR1 GTSNPN, CDR2 SVGIG (reference sequence). The V gene end was trimmed by 0 bases and the J gene end by 7 bases; junction bases not matched to a gene: 3. The CDR3 is 13 residues long. CDR3 DNA: TGTGCCTGGAGTGTTACCGGGGGGAATGAGCAGTTCTTC. As protein: CAWSVTGGNEQFF.

V usage is TRBV27 and J usage is TRBJ1-5; maybe TRBD1 (5 bases). This CDR3 has 17 amino acids. V lost 4 bases and J lost 5, with 21 bases in between. In germline, CDR1 is MNHEY, CDR2 SMNVEV (reference sequence). In DNA, the CDR3 is TGTGCCAGCAGTTACCCTCTTTGGAGGGAGGGGTATCAGCCCCAGCATTTT. It codes for CASSYPLWREGYQPQHF.

CDR3 bases: TGCAGTGCTAGTTGGGGAGAGGGCTACACCTTC. Protein: CSASWGEGYTF. The J gene is TRBJ1-2, the V gene TRBV20-1; D uncertain. There are 11 residues in the CDR3. Trimming cost V 3 bases and J 8 bases, with 10 bases left between them. CDR1 and CDR2 from the germline V gene are DFQATT and SNEGSKA (reference sequence).

This clone was seen a few times. The V and J genes are TRBV5-5 and TRBJ2-3; TRBD1 agrees at 8 bases. The junction had 2 bases not matched to a gene; V was cut back by 0 bases and J by 2 bases. Germline loops: CDR1 SGHKS, CDR2 YYEKEE (reference sequence). This CDR3 comprises 15 residues. The CDR3 reads CASSLGTGHTDTQYF. CDR3 in DNA: TGTGCCAGCAGCTTGGGGACAGGGCACACAGATACGCAGTATTTT.

The genes are TRBV27 and TRBJ1-1, with D tentatively TRBD1 (5 bases). Germline assignment: CDR1 MNHEY and CDR2 SMNVEV (reference sequence). This CDR3 spans 14 amino acids. V gave up 7 bases and J gave up 1 base, with 13 bases separating them. The CDR3 loop reads CASTPGLWNTEAFF. DNA for the CDR3: TGTGCCAGCACCCCGGGACTCTGGAACACTGAAGCTTTCTTT.

This clone was counted a few times. This may be a read error, as it is one base from a much larger clone. The rearrangement links TRBV4-2 to TRBJ1-2, with D possibly matching TRBD1 (5 bases). Germline V gene data show CDR1 as LGHNA and CDR2 as YNFKEQ. The CDR3 is 14 amino acids. The V gene lost 1 base and the J gene lost 6 bases, with 12 bases spanning the gap. The CDR3, as DNA: TGTGCCAGCAGCCAAGTTACCGGGGGAGATGGCTACACCTTC. It encodes CASSQVTGGDGYTF.

The chain's CDR3 is CASSIRPAGAGGDTQYF. In DNA form, the CDR3 reads TGTGCCAGTAGTATACGACCAGCGGGGGCCGGGGGGGATACGCAGTATTTT. The chain couples TRBV19 to TRBJ2-3; 8 nucleotides match TRBD2. J lost 6 bases, V lost 2 bases, and 13 bases had no gene match. The germline V gene encodes CDR1 LNHDA and CDR2 SQIVND (reference sequence). This CDR3 is built from 17 residues. The variable domain in full, completed from reference TRBV19 and TRBJ2-3, reads DGGITQSPKYLFRKEGQNVTLSCEQNLNHDAMYWYRQDPGQGLRLIYYSQIVNDFQKGDIAEGYSVSREKKESFPLTVTSAQKNPTAFYLCASSIRPAGAGGDTQYFGPGTRLTVL.

As regards this clone: Being one base from a much bigger clone, this may be a read error. The chain carries TRBV12-2 and TRBJ2-7; the D segment call TRBD2 is taken from the table without a DNA check. TRBV12-2 has pseudogene status. The CDR3 runs 17 residues. DNA for the CDR3: TGTGCAAGGCGCTCTAGTTCTACCGGGACTAGGGACTACGAGCAGTACTTC. Protein sequence: CARRSSSTGTRDYEQYF.

V gene TRBV6-9 combines with J gene TRBJ2-3; 8 bases line up with TRBD2. Per germline, CDR1 MNHGY and CDR2 SVAAGI. With V trimmed by 6 bases and J by 2 bases, 10 bases remained unmatched. The CDR3 is 16 amino acids. The DNA for the CDR3 is TGTGCCAGCAGCCAGGGGTTGCGGGAGGTCACAGATACGCAGTATTTT. This gives the protein CASSQGLREVTDTQYF.

CDR3 DNA sequence: TGTGCCGGACTAGACTTGAACACTGAAGCTTTCTTT. This gives the protein CAGLDLNTEAFF. The chain has TRBV6-1 and TRBJ1-1, with D uncertain. Germline CDR1 reads MNHNS; CDR2 reads SASEGT. This CDR3 has 12 amino acids. The ends were cut back, 11 bases at V and 0 bases at J, with 10 bases in the middle.